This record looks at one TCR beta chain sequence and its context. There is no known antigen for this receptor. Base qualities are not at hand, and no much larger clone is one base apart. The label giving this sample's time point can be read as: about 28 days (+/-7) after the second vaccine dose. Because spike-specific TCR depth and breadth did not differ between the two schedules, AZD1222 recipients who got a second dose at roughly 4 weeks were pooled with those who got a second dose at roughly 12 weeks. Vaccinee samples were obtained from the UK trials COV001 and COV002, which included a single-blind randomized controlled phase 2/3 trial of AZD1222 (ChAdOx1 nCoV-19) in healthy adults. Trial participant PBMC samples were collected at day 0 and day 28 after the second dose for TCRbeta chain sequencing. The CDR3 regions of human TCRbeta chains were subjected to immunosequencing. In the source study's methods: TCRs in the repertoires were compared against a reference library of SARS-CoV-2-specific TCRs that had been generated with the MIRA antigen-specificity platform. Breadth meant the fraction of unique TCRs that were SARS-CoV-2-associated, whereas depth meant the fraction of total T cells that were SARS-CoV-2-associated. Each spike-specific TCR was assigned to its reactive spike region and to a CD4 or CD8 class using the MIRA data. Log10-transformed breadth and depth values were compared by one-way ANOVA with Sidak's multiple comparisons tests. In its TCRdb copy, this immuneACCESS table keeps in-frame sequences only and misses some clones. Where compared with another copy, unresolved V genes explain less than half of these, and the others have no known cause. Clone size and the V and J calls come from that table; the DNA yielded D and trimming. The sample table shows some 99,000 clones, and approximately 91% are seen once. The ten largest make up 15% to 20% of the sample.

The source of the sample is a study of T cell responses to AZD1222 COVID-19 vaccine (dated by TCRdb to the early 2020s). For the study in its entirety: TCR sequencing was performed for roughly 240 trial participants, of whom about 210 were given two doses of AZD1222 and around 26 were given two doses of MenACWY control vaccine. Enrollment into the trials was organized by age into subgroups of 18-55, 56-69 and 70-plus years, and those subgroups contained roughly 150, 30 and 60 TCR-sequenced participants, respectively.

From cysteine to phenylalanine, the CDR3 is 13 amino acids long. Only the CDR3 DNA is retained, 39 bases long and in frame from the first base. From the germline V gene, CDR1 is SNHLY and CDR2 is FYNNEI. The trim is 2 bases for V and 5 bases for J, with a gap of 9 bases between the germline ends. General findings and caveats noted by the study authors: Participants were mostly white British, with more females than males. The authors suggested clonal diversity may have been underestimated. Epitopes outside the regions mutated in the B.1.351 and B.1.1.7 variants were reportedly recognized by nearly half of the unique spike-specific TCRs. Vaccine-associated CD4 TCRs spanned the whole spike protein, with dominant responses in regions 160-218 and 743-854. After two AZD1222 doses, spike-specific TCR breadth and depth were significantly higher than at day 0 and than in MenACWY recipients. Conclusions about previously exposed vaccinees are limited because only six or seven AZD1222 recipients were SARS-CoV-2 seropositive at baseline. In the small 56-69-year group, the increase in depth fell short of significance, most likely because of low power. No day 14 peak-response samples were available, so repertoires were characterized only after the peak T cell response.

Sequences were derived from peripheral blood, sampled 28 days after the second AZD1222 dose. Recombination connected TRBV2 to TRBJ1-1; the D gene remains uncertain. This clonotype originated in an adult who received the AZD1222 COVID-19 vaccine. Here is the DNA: TGTGCCAGCAGTGAACAGGTTAGGACTGAAGCTTTCTTT. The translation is CASSEQVRTEAFF.